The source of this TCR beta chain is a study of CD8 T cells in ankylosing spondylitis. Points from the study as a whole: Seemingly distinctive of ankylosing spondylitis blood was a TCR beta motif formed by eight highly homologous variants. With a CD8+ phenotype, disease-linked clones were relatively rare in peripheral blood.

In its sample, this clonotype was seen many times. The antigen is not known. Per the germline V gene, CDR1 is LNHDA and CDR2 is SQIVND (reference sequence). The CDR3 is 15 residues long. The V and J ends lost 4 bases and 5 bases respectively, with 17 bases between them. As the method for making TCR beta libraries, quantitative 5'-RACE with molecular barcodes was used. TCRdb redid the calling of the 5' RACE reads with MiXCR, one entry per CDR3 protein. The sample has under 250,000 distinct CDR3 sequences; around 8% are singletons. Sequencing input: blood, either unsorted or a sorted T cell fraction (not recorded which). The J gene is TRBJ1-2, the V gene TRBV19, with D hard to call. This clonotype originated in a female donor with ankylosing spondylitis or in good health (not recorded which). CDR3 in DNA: TGTGCCAGTAGTACAGCACAACAGAGGTCATATGGCTACACCTTC. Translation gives CASSTAQQRSYGYTF.